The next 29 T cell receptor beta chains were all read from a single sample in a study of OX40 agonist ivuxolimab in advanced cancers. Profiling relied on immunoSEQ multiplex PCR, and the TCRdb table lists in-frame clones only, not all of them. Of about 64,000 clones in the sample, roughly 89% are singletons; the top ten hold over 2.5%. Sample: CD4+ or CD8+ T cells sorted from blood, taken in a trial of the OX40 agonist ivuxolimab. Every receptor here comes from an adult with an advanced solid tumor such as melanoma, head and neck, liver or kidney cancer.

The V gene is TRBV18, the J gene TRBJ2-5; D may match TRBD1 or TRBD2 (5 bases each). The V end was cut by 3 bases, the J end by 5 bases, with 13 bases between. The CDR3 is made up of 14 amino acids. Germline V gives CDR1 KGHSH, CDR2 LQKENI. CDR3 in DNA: TGTGCCAGCTCACCCGGGACCACCGGGGAGACCCAGTACTTC. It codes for CASSPGTTGETQYF.

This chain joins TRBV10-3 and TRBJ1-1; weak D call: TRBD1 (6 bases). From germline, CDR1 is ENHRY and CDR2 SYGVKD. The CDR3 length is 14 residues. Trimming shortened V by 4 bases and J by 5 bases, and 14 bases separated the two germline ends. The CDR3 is CAISGKGESTEAFF. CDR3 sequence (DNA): TGTGCCATCAGTGGGAAGGGGGAGTCAACTGAAGCTTTCTTT.

The CDR3 sequence: CASSQDRGRELFF. CDR3 in DNA: TGCGCCAGCAGCCAGGACAGGGGGCGGGAGCTGTTTTTT. The rearrangement joins TRBV4-1 to TRBJ2-2, with 11 positions matching TRBD1. CDR1 is MGHRA and CDR2 is YSYEKL in the germline V gene. The CDR3 contains 13 residues. Germline trimming cut 3 bases from V and 9 bases from J; bases unmatched to any gene: 0.

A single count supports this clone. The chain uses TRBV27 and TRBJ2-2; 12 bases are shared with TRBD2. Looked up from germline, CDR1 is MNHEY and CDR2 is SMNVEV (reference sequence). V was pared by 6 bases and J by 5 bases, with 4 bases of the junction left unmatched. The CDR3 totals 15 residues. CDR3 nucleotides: TGTGCCAGCAGCCAAGGACTAGCGGGGACCGGGGAGCTGTTTTTT. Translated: CASSQGLAGTGELFF.

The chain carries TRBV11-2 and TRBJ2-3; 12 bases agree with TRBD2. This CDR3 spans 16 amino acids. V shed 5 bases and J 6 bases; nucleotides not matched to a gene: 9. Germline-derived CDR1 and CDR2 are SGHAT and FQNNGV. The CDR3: CASSGRLAGDGDTQYF. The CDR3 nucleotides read TGTGCCAGCAGCGGAAGACTAGCGGGAGACGGCGATACGCAGTATTTT.

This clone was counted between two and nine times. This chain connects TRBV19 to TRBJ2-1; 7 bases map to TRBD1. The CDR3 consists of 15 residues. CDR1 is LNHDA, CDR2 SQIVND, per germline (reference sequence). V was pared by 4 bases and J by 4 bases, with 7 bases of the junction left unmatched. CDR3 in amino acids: CASSNDRARYNEQFF. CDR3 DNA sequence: TGTGCCAGTAGTAACGACAGGGCAAGATACAATGAGCAGTTCTTC.

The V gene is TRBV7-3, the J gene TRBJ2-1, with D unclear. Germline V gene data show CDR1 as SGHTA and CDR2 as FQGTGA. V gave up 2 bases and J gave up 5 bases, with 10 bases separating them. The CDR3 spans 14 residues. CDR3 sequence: CASSLDLDNNEQFF. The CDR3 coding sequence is TGTGCCAGCAGCTTAGACCTCGACAACAATGAGCAGTTCTTC.

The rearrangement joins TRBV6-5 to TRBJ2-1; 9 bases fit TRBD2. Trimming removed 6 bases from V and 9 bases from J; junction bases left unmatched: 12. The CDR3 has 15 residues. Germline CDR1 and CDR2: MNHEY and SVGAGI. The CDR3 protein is CASRIVAGAVVEQFF. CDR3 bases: TGTGCCAGCAGGATCGTAGCGGGAGCTGTGGTTGAGCAGTTCTTC.

CDR3 sequence: CASSEGAGGNQPQHF. As DNA, the CDR3 is TGTGCCAGCAGTGAAGGGGCCGGGGGCAATCAGCCCCAGCATTTT. The chain couples TRBV6-1 to TRBJ1-5; no reliable D call. V was shortened by 1 base and J by 2 bases, with 9 bases between the two germline ends. This CDR3 comprises 15 residues. CDR1 MNHNS and CDR2 SASEGT come from the germline V gene.

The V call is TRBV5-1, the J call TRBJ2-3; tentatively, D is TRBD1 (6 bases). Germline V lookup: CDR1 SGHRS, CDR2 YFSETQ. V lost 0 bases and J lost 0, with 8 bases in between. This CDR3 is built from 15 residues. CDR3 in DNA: TGCGCCAGCAGCTTGGACAGGGCCAGCACAGATACGCAGTATTTT. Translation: CASSLDRASTDTQYF. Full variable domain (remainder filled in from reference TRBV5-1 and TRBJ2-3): KAGVTQTPRYLIKTRGQQVTLSCSPISGHRSVSWYQQTPGQGLQFLFEYFSETQRNKGNFPGRFSGRQFSNSRSEMNVSTLELGDSALYLCASSLDRASTDTQYFGPGTRLTVL.

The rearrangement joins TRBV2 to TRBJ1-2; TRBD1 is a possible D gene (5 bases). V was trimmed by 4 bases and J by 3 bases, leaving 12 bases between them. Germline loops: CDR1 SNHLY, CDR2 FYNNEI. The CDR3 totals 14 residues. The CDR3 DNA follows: TGTGCCAGCAGTGGGGGGGAAATCGACTATGGCTACACCTTC. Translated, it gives CASSGGEIDYGYTF.

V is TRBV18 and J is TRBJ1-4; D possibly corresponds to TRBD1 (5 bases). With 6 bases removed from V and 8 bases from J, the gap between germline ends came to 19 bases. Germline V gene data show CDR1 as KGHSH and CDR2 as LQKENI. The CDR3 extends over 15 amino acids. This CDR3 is CASSQAGSWGEKLFF. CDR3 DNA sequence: TGTGCCAGCTCTCAAGCCGGGAGCTGGGGCGAAAAACTGTTTTTT.

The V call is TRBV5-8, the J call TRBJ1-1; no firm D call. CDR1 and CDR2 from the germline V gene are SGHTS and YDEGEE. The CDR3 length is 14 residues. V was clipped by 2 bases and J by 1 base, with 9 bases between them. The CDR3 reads CASSFAGGNTEAFF. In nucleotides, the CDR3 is TGTGCCAGCAGCTTTGCGGGAGGGAACACTGAAGCTTTCTTT. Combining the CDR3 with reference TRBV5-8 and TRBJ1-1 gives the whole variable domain EAGVTQSPTHLIKTRGQQATLRCSPISGHTSVYWYQQALGLGLQFLLWYDEGEERNRGNFPPRFSGRQFPNYSSELNVNALELEDSALYLCASSFAGGNTEAFFGQGTRLTVV.

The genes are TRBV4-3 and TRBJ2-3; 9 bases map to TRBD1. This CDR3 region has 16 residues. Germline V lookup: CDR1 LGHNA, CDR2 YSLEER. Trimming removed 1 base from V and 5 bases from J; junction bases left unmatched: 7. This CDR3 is CASSQGVQGALDTQYF. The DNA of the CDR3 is TGCGCCAGCAGCCAAGGCGTACAGGGGGCCTTAGATACGCAGTATTTT.

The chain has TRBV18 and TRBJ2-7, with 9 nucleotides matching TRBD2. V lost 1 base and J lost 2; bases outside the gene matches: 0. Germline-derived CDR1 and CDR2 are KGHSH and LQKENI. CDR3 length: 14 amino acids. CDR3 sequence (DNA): TGTGCCAGCTCACCACAGCGGGAGGCCTACGAGCAGTACTTC. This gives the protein CASSPQREAYEQYF.

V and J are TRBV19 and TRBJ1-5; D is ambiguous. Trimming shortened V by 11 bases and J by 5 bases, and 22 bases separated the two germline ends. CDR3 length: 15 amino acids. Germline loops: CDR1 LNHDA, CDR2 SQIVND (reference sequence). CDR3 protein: CAAAPGIIMDQPQHF. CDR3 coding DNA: TGTGCCGCCGCCCCGGGTATCATCATGGATCAGCCCCAGCATTTT. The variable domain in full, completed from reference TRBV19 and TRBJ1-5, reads DGGITQSPKYLFRKEGQNVTLSCEQNLNHDAMYWYRQDPGQGLRLIYYSQIVNDFQKGDIAEGYSVSREKKESFPLTVTSAQKNPTAFYLCAAAPGIIMDQPQHFGDGTRLSIL.

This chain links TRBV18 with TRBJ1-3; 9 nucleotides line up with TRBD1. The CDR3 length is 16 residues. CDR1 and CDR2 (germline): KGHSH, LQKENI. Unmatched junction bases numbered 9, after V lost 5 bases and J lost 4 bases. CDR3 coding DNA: TGTGCCAGCTCAACCACCGGGACAGGGATCGGAAACACCATATATTTT. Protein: CASSTTGTGIGNTIYF.

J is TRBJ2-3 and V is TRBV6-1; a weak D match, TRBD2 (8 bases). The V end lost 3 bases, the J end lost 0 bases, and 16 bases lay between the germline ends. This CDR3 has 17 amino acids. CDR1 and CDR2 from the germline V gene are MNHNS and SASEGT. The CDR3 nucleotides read TGTGCCAGCAGTGACGGGAGGGGGCGGATTAGCACAGATACGCAGTATTTT. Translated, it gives CASSDGRGRISTDTQYF.

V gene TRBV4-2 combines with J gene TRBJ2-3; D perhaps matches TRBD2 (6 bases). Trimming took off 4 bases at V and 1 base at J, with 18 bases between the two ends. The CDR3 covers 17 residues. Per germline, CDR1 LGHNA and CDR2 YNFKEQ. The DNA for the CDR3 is TGTGCCAGCAGCCTCGGAGGGGCGGCAAGGGGCACAGATACGCAGTATTTT. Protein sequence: CASSLGGAARGTDTQYF.

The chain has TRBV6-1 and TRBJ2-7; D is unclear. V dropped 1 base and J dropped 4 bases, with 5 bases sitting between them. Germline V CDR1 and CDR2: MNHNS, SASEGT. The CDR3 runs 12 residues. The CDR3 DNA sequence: TGTGCCAGCAGTGAAGTAGGATACGAGCAGTACTTC. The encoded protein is CASSEVGYEQYF.

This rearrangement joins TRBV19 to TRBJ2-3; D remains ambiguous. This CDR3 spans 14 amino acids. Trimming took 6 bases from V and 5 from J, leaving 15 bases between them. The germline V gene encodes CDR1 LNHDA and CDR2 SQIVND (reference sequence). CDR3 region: CASSPLRRGDTQYF. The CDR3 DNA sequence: TGTGCCAGTAGCCCTCTGAGGAGAGGAGATACGCAGTATTTT.

Written as DNA, the CDR3 is TGCAGCGGGGTTGACTTTGGGACTAGCGGGAGGGATACGCAGTATTTT. This translates into CSGVDFGTSGRDTQYF. The gene calls are TRBV29-1 and TRBJ2-3; 15 nucleotides match TRBD2. Germline loops: CDR1 SQVTM, CDR2 ANQGSEA. The CDR3 sequence is 16 residues long. After removal of 7 bases from V and 6 bases from J, the junction contained 11 bases not matched to a gene.

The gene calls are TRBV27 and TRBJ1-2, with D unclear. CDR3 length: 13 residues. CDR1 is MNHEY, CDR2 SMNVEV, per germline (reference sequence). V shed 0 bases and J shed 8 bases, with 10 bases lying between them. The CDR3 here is CASSLSGLIGYTF. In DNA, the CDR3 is TGTGCCAGCAGTTTATCGGGCTTAATAGGCTACACCTTC.

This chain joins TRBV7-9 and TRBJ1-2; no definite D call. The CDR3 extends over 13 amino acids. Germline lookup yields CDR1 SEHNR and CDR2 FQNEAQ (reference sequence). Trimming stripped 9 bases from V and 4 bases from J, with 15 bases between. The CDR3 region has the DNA TGTGCCAGTTCGGAGACACCGGGCTATGGCTACACCTTC. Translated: CASSETPGYGYTF.

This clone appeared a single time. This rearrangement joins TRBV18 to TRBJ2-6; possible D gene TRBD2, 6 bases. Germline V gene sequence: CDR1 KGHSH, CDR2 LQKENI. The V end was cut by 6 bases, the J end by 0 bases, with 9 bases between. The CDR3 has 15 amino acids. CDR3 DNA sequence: TGTGCCAGCTCTCACGGGAGCTCTGGGGCCAACGTCCTGACTTTC. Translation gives CASSHGSSGANVLTF.

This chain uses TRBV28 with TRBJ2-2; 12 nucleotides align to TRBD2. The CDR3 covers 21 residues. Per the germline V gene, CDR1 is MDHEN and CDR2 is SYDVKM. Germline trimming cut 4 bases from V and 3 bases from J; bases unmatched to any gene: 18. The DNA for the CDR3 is TGTGCCAGCAGTTCCGGGCTGACTAGCGGGAGTTATTGGGTTGACACCGGGGAGCTGTTTTTT. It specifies CASSSGLTSGSYWVDTGELFF.

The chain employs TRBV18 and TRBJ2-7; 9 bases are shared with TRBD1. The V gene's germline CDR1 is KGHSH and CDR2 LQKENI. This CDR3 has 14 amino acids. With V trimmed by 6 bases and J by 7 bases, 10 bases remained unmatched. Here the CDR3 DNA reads TGTGCCAGCTCCCCGGACAGGGGATCATGGGAGCAGTACTTC. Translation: CASSPDRGSWEQYF.

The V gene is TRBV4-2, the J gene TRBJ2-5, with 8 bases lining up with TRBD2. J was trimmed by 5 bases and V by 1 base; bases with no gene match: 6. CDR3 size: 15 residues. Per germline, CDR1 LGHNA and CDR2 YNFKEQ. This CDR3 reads CASSQVAGRGETQYF. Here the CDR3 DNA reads TGTGCCAGCAGCCAAGTAGCGGGGAGGGGGGAGACCCAGTACTTC.

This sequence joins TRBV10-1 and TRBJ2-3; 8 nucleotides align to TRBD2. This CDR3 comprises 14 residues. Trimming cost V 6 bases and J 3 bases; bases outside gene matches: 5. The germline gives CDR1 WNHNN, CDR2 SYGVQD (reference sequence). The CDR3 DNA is TGCGCCAGCAGCCCAGCGGGAGAGACAGATACGCAGTATTTT. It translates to CASSPAGETDTQYF.